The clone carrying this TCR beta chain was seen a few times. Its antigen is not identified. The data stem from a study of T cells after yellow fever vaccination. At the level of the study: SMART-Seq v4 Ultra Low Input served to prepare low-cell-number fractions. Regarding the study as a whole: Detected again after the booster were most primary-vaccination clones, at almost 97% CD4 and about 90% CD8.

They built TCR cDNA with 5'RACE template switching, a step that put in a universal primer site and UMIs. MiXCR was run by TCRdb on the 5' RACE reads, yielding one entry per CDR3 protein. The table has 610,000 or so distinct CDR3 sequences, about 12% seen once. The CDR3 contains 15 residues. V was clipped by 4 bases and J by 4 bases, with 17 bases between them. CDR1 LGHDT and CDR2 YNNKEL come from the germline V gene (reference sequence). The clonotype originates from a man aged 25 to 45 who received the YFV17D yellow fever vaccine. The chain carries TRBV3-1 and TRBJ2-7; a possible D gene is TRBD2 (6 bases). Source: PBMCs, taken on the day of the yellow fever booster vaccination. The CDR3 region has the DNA TGTGCCAGCAGCCCCGGTATAGCGGAGACGTACGAGCAGTACTTC. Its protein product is CASSPGIAETYEQYF.